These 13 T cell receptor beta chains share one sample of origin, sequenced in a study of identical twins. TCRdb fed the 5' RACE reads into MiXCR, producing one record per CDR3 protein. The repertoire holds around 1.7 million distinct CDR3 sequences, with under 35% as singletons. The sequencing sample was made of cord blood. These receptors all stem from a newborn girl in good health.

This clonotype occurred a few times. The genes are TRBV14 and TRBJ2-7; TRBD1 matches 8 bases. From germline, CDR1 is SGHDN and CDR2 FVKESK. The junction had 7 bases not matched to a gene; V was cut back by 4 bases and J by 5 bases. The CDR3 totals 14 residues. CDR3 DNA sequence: TGTGCCAGCAGCCGTCGACAGGGGCTCGACGAGCAGTACTTC. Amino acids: CASSRRQGLDEQYF.

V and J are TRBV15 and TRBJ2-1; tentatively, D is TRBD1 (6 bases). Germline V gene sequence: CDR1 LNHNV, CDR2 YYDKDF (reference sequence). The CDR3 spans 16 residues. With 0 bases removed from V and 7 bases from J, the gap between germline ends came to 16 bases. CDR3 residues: CATSRDYTDRGNEQFF. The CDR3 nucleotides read TGTGCCACCAGCAGAGATTACACCGATAGGGGGAATGAGCAGTTCTTC.

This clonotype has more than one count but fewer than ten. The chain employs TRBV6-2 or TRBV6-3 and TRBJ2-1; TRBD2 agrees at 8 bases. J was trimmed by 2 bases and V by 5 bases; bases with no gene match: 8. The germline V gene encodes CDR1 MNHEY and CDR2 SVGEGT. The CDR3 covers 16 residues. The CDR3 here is CASSHSGIYTYNEQFF. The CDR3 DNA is TGTGCCAGCAGTCATAGCGGGATCTACACCTACAATGAGCAGTTCTTC.

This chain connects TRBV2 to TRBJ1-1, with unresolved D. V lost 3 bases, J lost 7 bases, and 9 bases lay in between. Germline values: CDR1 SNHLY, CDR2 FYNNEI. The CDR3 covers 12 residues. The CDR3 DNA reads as TGTGCCAGCAGTGACTTCTCCGGTGAAGCTTTCTTT. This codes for CASSDFSGEAFF.

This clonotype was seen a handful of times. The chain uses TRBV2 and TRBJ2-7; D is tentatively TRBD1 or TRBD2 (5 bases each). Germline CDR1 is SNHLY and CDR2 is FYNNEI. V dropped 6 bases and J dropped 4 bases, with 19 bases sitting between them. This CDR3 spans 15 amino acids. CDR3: CASSRDHSEGYEQYF. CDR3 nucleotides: TGTGCCAGCAGCCGGGACCACAGTGAGGGATACGAGCAGTACTTC. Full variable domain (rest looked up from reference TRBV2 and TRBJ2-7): EPEVTQTPSHQVTQMGQEVILRCVPISNHLYFYWYRQILGQKVEFLVSFYNNEISEKSEIFDDQFSVERPDGSNFTLKIRSTKLEDSAMYFCASSRDHSEGYEQYFGPGTRLTVT.

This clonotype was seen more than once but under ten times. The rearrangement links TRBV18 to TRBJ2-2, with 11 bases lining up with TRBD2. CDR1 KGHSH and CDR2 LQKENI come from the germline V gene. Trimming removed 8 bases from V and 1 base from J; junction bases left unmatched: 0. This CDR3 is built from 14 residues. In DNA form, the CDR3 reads TGTGCCAGCACTAGCGGGAGGAACACCGGGGAGCTGTTTTTT. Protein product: CASTSGRNTGELFF.

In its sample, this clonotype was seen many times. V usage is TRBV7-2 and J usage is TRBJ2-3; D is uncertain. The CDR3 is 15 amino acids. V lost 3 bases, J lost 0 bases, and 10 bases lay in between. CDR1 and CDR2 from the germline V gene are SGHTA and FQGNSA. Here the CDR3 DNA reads TGTGCCAGCAGCTTGCAAGGCCTTAGCACAGATACGCAGTATTTT. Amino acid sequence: CASSLQGLSTDTQYF.

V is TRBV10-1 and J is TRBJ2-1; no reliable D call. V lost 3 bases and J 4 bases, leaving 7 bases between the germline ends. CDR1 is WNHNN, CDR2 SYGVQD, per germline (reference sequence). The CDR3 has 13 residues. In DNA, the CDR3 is TGCGCCAGCAGTGAACGACGGTACAATGAGCAGTTCTTC. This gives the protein CASSERRYNEQFF.

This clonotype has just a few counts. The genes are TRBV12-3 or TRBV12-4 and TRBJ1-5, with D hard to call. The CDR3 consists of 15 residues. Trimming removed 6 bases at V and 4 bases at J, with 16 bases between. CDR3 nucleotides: TGTGCCAGCAGCCGTGCGGGGTTATCGAATCAGCCCCAGCATTTT. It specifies CASSRAGLSNQPQHF.

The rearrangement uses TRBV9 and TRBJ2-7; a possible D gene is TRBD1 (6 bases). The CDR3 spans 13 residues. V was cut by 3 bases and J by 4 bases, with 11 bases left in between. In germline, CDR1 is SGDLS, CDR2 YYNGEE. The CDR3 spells CASSEGVDYEQYF. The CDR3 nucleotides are TGTGCCAGCAGCGAGGGGGTTGATTACGAGCAGTACTTC.

CDR3 amino acids: CASSLDGGSPEAFF. The CDR3 DNA reads as TGTGCCAGCAGCTTAGATGGGGGGTCGCCTGAAGCTTTCTTT. This chain links TRBV7-2 with TRBJ1-1, with D perhaps TRBD1 (5 bases). There are 14 residues in the CDR3. Trimming took off 1 base at V and 6 bases at J, with 12 bases between the two ends. Germline values: CDR1 SGHTA, CDR2 FQGNSA.

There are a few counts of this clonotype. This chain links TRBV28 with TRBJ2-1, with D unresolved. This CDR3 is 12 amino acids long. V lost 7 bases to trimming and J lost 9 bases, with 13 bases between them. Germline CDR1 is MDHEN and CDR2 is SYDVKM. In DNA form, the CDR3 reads TGTGCCAGCAACCCGAGGAGTGGTGAGCAGTTCTTC. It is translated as CASNPRSGEQFF.

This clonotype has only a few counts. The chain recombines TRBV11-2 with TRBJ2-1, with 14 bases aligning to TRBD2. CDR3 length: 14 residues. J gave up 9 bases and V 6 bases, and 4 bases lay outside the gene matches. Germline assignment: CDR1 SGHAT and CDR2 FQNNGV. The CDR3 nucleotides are TGTGCCAGCAGGAGACTAGCGGGGGGGAGTGAGCAGTTCTTC. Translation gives CASRRLAGGSEQFF.